The present TCR beta chain was sequenced within a study of CD8+ T cells in alopecia areata. Isolated RNA was reverse transcribed into cDNA used as the sequencing template. The table came from immunoSEQ multiplex PCR; TCRdb's copy has only in-frame clones and leaves some out. The sample records 75,000 to 85,000 clones, 60% to 70% being singletons. The treatment is: oral pan-JAK inhibitor, 5-10 mg twice daily. Trimming took 6 bases from V and 6 from J, leaving 21 bases between them. The germline V gene encodes CDR1 MGHRA and CDR2 YSYEKL. The CDR3 sequence is 16 residues long. Sequences were derived from CD8+ T cells sorted from blood, sampled at week 24, from a patient treated with tofacitinib. This sequence originates from a human donor with alopecia areata. The rearrangement links TRBV4-1 to TRBJ2-1, with D perhaps matching TRBD1 or TRBD2 (6 bases each). CDR3 loop: CASRATEGGGINEQFF. The CDR3 coding sequence is TGCGCCAGCAGAGCGACAGAGGGGGGCGGTATCAATGAGCAGTTCTTC.